The 6 T cell receptor beta chains in this list originate from one sample, sequenced in a study of T cells after yellow fever vaccination. TCRdb reprocessed the 5' RACE reads via MiXCR and lists one record per CDR3 protein. The sample lists approximately 160,000 distinct CDR3 sequences; around 9.3% were seen once. The sample was CD8+ T cells sorted from PBMCs, taken 45 days after the yellow fever booster vaccination. These receptor sequences come from a man between 18 and 29 years old who received the YFV17D yellow fever vaccine.

The rearrangement links TRBV4-3 to TRBJ2-1; the match to TRBD2 covers 8 bases. Germline V gene lookup returns CDR1 LGHNA and CDR2 YSLEER. The CDR3 consists of 16 residues. J gave up 4 bases and V 0 bases, and 5 bases lay outside the gene matches. The CDR3 spells CASSQEIAGRYNEQFF. DNA of the CDR3: TGCGCCAGCAGCCAAGAGATAGCGGGGAGGTACAATGAGCAGTTCTTC.

This clonotype was counted between two and nine times. This chain uses TRBV28 with TRBJ2-3; D is unresolved. Trimming removed 4 bases at V and 6 bases at J, with 11 bases between. Germline CDR1 reads MDHEN; CDR2 reads SYDVKM. CDR3 length equals 13 residues. The CDR3, as DNA: TGTGCCAGCAGTTCCGACCTCGCGGATACGCAGTATTTT. Protein product: CASSSDLADTQYF.

This clonotype has just one count. The chain has TRBV7-9 and TRBJ2-7, with D possibly called TRBD1 or TRBD2 (5 bases each). The V gene's germline CDR1 is SEHNR and CDR2 FQNEAQ (reference sequence). The length of the CDR3 is 13 residues. Trimming removed 5 bases at V and 5 bases at J, with 13 bases between. The CDR3 spells CASSPRDGHEQYV. The CDR3 DNA sequence: TGTGCCAGCAGCCCCCGGGACGGCCACGAGCAGTACGTC.

This clonotype occurred many times. This rearrangement joins TRBV5-6 to TRBJ1-4; TRBD1 matches 9 bases. The CDR3 is 16 residues long. Germline CDR1 is SGHDT and CDR2 is YYEEEE. V was clipped by 4 bases and J by 3 bases; unmatched bases: 7. This CDR3 reads CASSLLQGAANEKLFF. Written as DNA, the CDR3 is TGTGCCAGCAGCCTACTACAGGGGGCAGCTAATGAAAAACTGTTTTTT.

The chain links TRBV29-1 to TRBJ1-4; TRBD1 aligns across 7 bases. The junction had 4 bases not matched to a gene; V was cut back by 3 bases and J by 3 bases. The CDR3 is made up of 14 amino acids. CDR1 is SQVTM and CDR2 is ANQGSEA in the germline V gene. The CDR3 DNA reads as TGCAGCGTTGAGTTCACAGGGGCTAATGAAAAACTGTTTTTT. It specifies CSVEFTGANEKLFF.

The chain couples TRBV7-8 to TRBJ1-5, with 8 bases matching TRBD1. Germline CDR1 reads SGHVS; CDR2 reads FQNEAQ. Trimming cost V 6 bases and J 4 bases; bases outside gene matches: 5. This CDR3 is built from 14 residues. The CDR3 nucleotides read TGTGCCAGCAGTTATACAGGGGGGAATCAGCCCCAGCATTTT. Its translation is CASSYTGGNQPQHF.